Listed below are T cell receptor beta chains from one sample, sequenced in a study of cytomegalovirus exposure and HLA in healthy donors. Clones were sequenced by immunoSEQ multiplex PCR, and TCRdb holds only the in-frame ones, with some missing. The table lists approximately 110,000 clones. Material for sequencing was PBMCs. These receptors were obtained from a man aged 40-49 years in good health and CMV-seronegative. The CDR3 runs from the conserved cysteine through the conserved F or W. The D gene is left open where the match is weak.

CDR3 protein	CDR3 DNA	D gene	J gene	CDR3 length	V gene
CASSLPGQGVETQYF	TGTGCCAGCAGTTTGCCGGGACAGGGAGTGGAGACCCAGTACTTC	TRBD1	TRBJ2-5	15	TRBV28
CATSSQTGGRATHF	TGTGCCACCAGCAGTCAGACGGGCGGGAGGGCCACGCACTTC	TRBD2	TRBJ2-7	14	TRBV15
CASSVGSWPDTQYF	TGTGCCAGCAGCGTAGGGAGTTGGCCAGATACGCAGTATTTT	.	TRBJ2-3	14	TRBV9
CASSLVVSGSSYEQYF	TGTGCCAGCAGCTTAGTGGTGAGCGGGAGTTCCTACGAGCAGTACTTC	TRBD2	TRBJ2-7	16	TRBV7-6
CASSWSPDNEQFF	TGCGCCAGCAGCTGGAGCCCTGACAATGAGCAGTTCTTC	.	TRBJ2-1	13	TRBV5-1
CASSESQGFPGSIAKNIQYF	TGTGCCAGCAGTGAATCCCAGGGGTTTCCGGGGAGTATAGCCAAAAACATTCAGTACTTC	.	TRBJ2-4	20	TRBV2
CASSSSIRGYGYTF	TGTGCCAGCAGCTCTTCCATTCGGGGCTATGGCTACACCTTC	.	TRBJ1-2	14	TRBV11-2
CASSALGHTSTDTQYF	TGTGCCAGCAGCGCCCTGGGACATACTAGCACAGATACGCAGTATTTT	.	TRBJ2-3	16	TRBV7-9
CASSTDSQGKLFF	TGTGCCAGTAGTACCGACTCCCAAGGAAAACTGTTTTTT	.	TRBJ1-4	13	TRBV19
CASTLYPGEGTEAFF	TGTGCCAGCACCCTATACCCAGGTGAGGGAACTGAAGCTTTCTTT	.	TRBJ1-1	15	TRBV13
CASSLQGNTEAFF	TGTGCCAGCAGCTTACAGGGGAACACTGAAGCTTTCTTT	.	TRBJ1-1	13	TRBV7-9
CASSSMGLNQETQYF	TGCGCCAGCAGCTCCATGGGACTGAACCAAGAGACCCAGTACTTC	.	TRBJ2-5	15	TRBV5-1
CASSGLGSETAVLEQYF	TGTGCCAGTAGTGGCCTAGGGTCAGAGACAGCCGTCTTAGAGCAGTACTTC	.	TRBJ2-7	17	TRBV19
CASSLVTGSGYTF	TGTGCCAGCAGTTTGGTAACAGGGTCTGGCTACACCTTC	.	TRBJ1-2	13	TRBV28
CASSAGTLKAFF	TGCGCCAGCAGCGCAGGGACATTAAAAGCTTTCTTT	.	TRBJ1-1	12	TRBV5-1
CASSPSSGRGADTQYF	TGCGCCAGCAGTCCATCTAGCGGGAGGGGTGCAGATACGCAGTATTTT	TRBD2	TRBJ2-3	16	TRBV5-1
CASSFSGYSYEQYF	TGCGCCAGCAGCTTCAGCGGTTACTCCTACGAGCAGTACTTC	.	TRBJ2-7	14	TRBV5-1
CAWSLGSGRQETQYF	TGTGCCTGGAGTTTAGGGAGCGGGCGGCAAGAGACCCAGTACTTC	.	TRBJ2-5	15	TRBV30
CASSLYVERAEETQYF	TGTGCCAGCAGCTTATATGTGGAGAGGGCCGAAGAGACCCAGTACTTC	.	TRBJ2-5	16	TRBV5-6
CAWRDTGTNYGYTF	TGTGCCTGGAGGGATACAGGGACTAACTATGGCTACACCTTC	.	TRBJ1-2	14	TRBV30